This TCR beta chain was recorded in a study of patients and donors after allogeneic stem cell transplantation. TCRdb re-called the RT-PCR reads through MiXCR, storing one row per CDR3 protein. The table lists over 400,000 distinct CDR3 sequences, approximately 16% of them singletons. The TCR sequence derives from a human donor who was either an allogeneic HSCT recipient or a stem cell or donor lymphocyte infusion donor (not recorded which). It is not recorded whose cells these are; they may come from a transplant donor. Source material: blood, either unsorted or a sorted T cell fraction (not recorded which).

The CDR3 loop is CASSPQPYQPQHF. The CDR3 region has the DNA TGTGCCAGCAGTCCCCAACCCTATCAGCCCCAGCATTTT. The chain employs TRBV12-3 or TRBV12-4 and TRBJ1-5; D call uncertain. The CDR3 is 13 residues long. V shed 5 bases and J shed 5 bases, with 10 bases lying between them.